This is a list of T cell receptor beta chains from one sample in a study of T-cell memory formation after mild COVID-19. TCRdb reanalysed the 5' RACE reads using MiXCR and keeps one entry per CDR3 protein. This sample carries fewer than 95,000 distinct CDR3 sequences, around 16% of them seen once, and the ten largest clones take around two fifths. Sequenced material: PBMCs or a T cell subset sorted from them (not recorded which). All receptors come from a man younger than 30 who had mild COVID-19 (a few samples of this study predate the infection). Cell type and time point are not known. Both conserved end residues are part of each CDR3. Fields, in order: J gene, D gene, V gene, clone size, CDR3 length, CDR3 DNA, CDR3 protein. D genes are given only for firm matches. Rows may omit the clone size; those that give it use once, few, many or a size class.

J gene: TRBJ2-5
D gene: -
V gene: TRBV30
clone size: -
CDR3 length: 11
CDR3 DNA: TGTGCCTGGTCACCCCGAGAGACCCAGTACTTC
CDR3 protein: CAWSPRETQYF

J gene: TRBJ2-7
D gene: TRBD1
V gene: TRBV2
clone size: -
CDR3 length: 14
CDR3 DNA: TGTGCCAGCAGTGACGGGACAGGGTTGTACGAGCAGTACTTC
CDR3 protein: CASSDGTGLYEQYF

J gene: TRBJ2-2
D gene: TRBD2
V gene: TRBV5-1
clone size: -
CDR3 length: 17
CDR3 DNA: TGCGCCAGCAGGGACGGGACTAGCGGAACGAACACCGGGGAGCTGTTTTTT
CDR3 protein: CASRDGTSGTNTGELFF

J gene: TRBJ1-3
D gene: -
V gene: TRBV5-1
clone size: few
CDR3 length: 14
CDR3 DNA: TGCGCCAGCAGCTTAGGACTGCCTGGAAACACCATATATTTT
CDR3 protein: CASSLGLPGNTIYF

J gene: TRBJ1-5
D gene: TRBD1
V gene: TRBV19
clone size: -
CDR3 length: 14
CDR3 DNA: TGTGCCAGTAGCCCGACAGGGTCCAATCAGCCCCAGCATTTT
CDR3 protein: CASSPTGSNQPQHF

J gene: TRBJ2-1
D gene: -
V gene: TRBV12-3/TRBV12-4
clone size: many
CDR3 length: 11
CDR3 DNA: TGTGCCAGCAGTCCCCGGGATGAGCAGTTCTTC
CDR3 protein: CASSPRDEQFF

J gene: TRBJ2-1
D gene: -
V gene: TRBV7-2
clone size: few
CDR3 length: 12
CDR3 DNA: TGTGCCAGCAGTCTAGAAGGGGTCCGACGGTTCTTC
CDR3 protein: CASSLEGVRRFF

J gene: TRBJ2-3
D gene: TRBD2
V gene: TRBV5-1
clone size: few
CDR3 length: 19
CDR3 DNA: TGCGCCAGCAGCTTCCGGCTAGCGGGGGGAGAAGGGGGCACAGATACGCAGTATTTT
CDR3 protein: CASSFRLAGGEGGTDTQYF

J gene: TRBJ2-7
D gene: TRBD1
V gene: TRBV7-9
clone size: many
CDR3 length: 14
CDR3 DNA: TGTGCCAGCAGCTTACGGGACAGGGGACCCGAGCAGTACTTC
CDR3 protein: CASSLRDRGPEQYF

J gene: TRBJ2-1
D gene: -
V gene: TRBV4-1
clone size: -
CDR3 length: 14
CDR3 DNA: TGCGCCAGCAGCCAAGTTCCAGGGGACCATGAGCAGTTCTTC
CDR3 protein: CASSQVPGDHEQFF

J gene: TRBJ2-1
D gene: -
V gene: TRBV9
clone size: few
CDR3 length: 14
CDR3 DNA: TGTGCCAGCAGCGACCTTGGCGGGTACAATGAGCAGTTCTTC
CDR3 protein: CASSDLGGYNEQFF

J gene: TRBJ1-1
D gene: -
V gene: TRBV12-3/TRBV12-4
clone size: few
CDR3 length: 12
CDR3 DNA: TGTGCCAGCAGCCCCAGATTCACTGAAGCTTTCTTT
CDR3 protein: CASSPRFTEAFF

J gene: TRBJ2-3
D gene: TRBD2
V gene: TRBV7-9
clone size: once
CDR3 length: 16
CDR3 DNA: TGTGCCAGCACCGCTGAACTAGCGGGGGGCACAGATACGCAGTATTTT
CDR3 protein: CASTAELAGGTDTQYF

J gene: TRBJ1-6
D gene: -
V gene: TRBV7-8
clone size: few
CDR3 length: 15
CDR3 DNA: TGTGCCAGCAGCTTAGGAACAGTCTATAATTCACCCCTCCACTTT
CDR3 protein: CASSLGTVYNSPLHF

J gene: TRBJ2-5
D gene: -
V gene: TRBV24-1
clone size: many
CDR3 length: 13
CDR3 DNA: TGTGCCACCAGTGATTCCTTAAAAGAGACCCAGTACTTC
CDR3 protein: CATSDSLKETQYF

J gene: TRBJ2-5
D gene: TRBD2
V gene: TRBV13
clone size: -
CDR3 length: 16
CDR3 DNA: TGTGCCAGCAGCTCCTTAGGCGGGGGAGTTAGAGAGACCCAGTACTTC
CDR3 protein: CASSSLGGGVRETQYF

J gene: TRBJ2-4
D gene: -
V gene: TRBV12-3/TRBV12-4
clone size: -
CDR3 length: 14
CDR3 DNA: TGTGCCAGCAGTTTAAATGTAGCCAAAAACATTCAGTACTTC
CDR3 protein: CASSLNVAKNIQYF

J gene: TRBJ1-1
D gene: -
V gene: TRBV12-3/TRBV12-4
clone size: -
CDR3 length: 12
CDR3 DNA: TGTGCCAGCACGGTCATGAACACTGAAGCTTTCTTT
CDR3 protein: CASTVMNTEAFF

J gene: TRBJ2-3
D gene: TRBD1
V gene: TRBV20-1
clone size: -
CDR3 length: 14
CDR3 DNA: TGCAGTGCGGAGGACAGGCGTGGGGCAGATACGCAGTATTTT
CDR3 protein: CSAEDRRGADTQYF

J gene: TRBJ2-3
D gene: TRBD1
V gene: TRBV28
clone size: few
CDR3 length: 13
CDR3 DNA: TGTGCCAGCAGTTCGACAGGGACCGATACGCAGTATTTT
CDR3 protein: CASSSTGTDTQYF

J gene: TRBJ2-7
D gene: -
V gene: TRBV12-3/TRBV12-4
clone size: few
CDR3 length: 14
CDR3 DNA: TGTGCCAGCAGAGAGTGTGGGCTCGGCTACGAGCAGTACTTC
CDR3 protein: CASRECGLGYEQYF

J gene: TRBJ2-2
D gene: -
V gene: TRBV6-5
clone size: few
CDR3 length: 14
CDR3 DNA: TGTGCCAGCAGCTTCGGTTCGAACACCGGGGAGCTGTTTTTT
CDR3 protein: CASSFGSNTGELFF